One and the same sample provided the 9 T cell receptor beta chains below, sequenced in a study of beta chain features in type 1 diabetes. No cognate antigen is known for these TCRs. Expressed TCRB transcripts were sequenced because the entire RNA isolate underwent reverse transcription. Using immunoSEQ multiplex PCR, the repertoire was profiled, and TCRdb retains in-frame clones only, with some absent. The table includes roughly 300,000 clones, approximately 10% detected once. Study-level results: Significant though moderate, a shortening of TCRB CDR3s appeared in all four CD4+ subsets of Type 1 diabetes patients.

Sequencing was performed on central memory CD4+ T cells from blood. These receptors were taken from a man aged 30-40 years with type 1 diabetes.

V gene TRBV5-4 combines with J gene TRBJ1-6; D ambiguous. Looked up from germline, CDR1 is SGHNT and CDR2 is YYREEE (reference sequence). V was trimmed by 3 bases and J by 2 bases, leaving 18 bases between them. CDR3 length: 18 residues. The CDR3 loop is CASSSGPGGRAYNSPLHF. DNA of the CDR3: TGTGCCAGCAGCTCTGGCCCTGGAGGGCGCGCCTATAATTCACCCCTCCACTTT. Combining the CDR3 with reference TRBV5-4 and TRBJ1-6 gives the whole variable domain ETGVTQSPTHLIKTRGQQVTLRCSSQSGHNTVSWYQQALGQGPQFIFQYYREEENGRGNFPPRFSGLQFPNYSSELNVNALELDDSALYLCASSSGPGGRAYNSPLHFGNGTRLTVT.

There are a few counts of this clone. The chain couples TRBV7-2 to TRBJ2-4; TRBD2 might be the D (6 bases). Germline CDR1 reads SGHTA; CDR2 reads FQGNSA. CDR3 length: 15 residues. V was trimmed by 0 bases and J by 6 bases, leaving 12 bases between them. The CDR3 sequence: CASSLAGTSGNIQYF. The CDR3 coding sequence is TGTGCCAGCAGCTTAGCGGGGACTTCCGGAAACATTCAGTACTTC. Supplemented by reference TRBV7-2 and TRBJ2-4, the full variable domain reads GAGVSQSPSNKVTEKGKDVELRCDPISGHTALYWYRQSLGQGLEFLIYFQGNSAPDKSGLPSDRFSAERTGGSVSTLTIQRTQQEDSAVYLCASSLAGTSGNIQYFGAGTRLSVL.

This clone was found a few times. The chain links TRBV2 to TRBJ1-2; no clear D gene. The ends were cut back, 6 bases at V and 2 bases at J, with 10 bases in the middle. The CDR3 contains 13 residues. The germline V gene has CDR1 SNHLY and CDR2 FYNNEI. The CDR3 DNA follows: TGTGCCAGCAGGGGAGGCCCCAACTATGGCTACACCTTC. The encoded protein is CASRGGPNYGYTF.

This clone showed up just a few times. The chain is built from TRBV5-6 and TRBJ1-1; 8 nucleotides line up with TRBD1. The CDR3 consists of 18 residues. Germline V gene data show CDR1 as SGHDT and CDR2 as YYEEEE. V gave up 1 base and J gave up 1 base; unmatched junction bases: 12. CDR3 bases: TGTGCCAGCAGCTTGTATGGACATTTTGGACAGGGGAACACTGAAGCTTTCTTT. This codes for CASSLYGHFGQGNTEAFF.

V and J are TRBV7-2 and TRBJ1-5; D is unresolved. V was shortened by 4 bases and J by 4 bases, with 11 bases between the two germline ends. CDR1 is SGHTA, CDR2 FQGNSA, per germline. The CDR3 runs to 14 residues. The chain's CDR3 is CASSSNQRNQPQHF. The CDR3, as DNA: TGTGCCAGCAGCTCAAATCAACGAAATCAGCCCCAGCATTTT.

This clone has only a few counts. The chain links TRBV5-8 to TRBJ2-3, with 8 bases fitting TRBD2. The V segment lost 2 bases and the J segment 0 bases; nucleotides outside the gene matches: 2. CDR1 is SGHTS, CDR2 YDEGEE, per germline. This CDR3 spans 15 amino acids. CDR3 region: CASSFGGGSTDTQYF. The CDR3 coding sequence is TGTGCCAGCAGCTTCGGCGGGGGGAGCACAGATACGCAGTATTTT.

The chain carries TRBV29-1 and TRBJ2-2; 9 bases match TRBD1. This CDR3 contains 14 residues. Germline-derived CDR1 and CDR2 are SQVTM and ANQGSEA. V dropped 7 bases and J dropped 5; count of bases not matched to a gene: 8. The CDR3 DNA follows: TGCAGCGCTCAGAGGACAGGGGTGACCGGGGAGCTGTTTTTT. It encodes CSAQRTGVTGELFF.

This chain connects TRBV5-4 to TRBJ2-3, with D perhaps TRBD1 (5 bases). There are 15 residues in the CDR3. Per the germline V gene, CDR1 is SGHNT and CDR2 is YYREEE (reference sequence). The V gene lost 2 bases and the J gene lost 4 bases, with 14 bases spanning the gap. The DNA of the CDR3 is TGTGCCAGCAGCTTTCCCGTTGAAGGGGCAGATACGCAGTATTTT. It translates to CASSFPVEGADTQYF.

The genes are TRBV28 and TRBJ1-2, with 7 bases that match TRBD1. This CDR3 contains 13 residues. Germline assignment: CDR1 MDHEN and CDR2 SYDVKM. Trimming cost V 5 bases and J 6 bases; bases outside gene matches: 6. Here the CDR3 DNA reads TGTGCCAGCAGTCAGGGACAGTACGATGGCTACACCTTC. Translated: CASSQGQYDGYTF.